This TCR beta chain originates from a study of CD8+ T cells in alopecia areata. Sorted populations comprised CD4+ and CD8+ T cells obtained from PBMCs. Germline values: CDR1 GTSNPN, CDR2 SVGIG (reference sequence). Trimming took 7 bases from V and 7 from J; bases not matched to a gene: 9. The CDR3 contains 13 residues. Isolated RNA was reverse transcribed into cDNA used as the sequencing template. Data came from immunoSEQ multiplex PCR; TCRdb stores just in-frame clones and leaves some out. This sample has about 180,000 clones; roughly 63% occur once, and the top ten carry 1.7%. This sequence was found in a human donor with alopecia areata. The genes are TRBV30 and TRBJ1-4; 7 nucleotides line up with TRBD1. The source was CD4+ T cells sorted from blood, collected at week 0. The chain's CDR3 is CAFRRQGAEKLFF. For the CDR3, the DNA is TGTGCCTTTCGCCGACAGGGTGCTGAAAAACTGTTTTTT.